This TCR beta chain came from a study of blood T cell repertoires in COVID-19. CDR3 size: 18 residues. V shed 1 base, J shed 0 bases, and the junction held 7 bases outside the gene matches. Germline loops: CDR1 LNHDA, CDR2 SQIVND (reference sequence). Method: immunoSEQ multiplex PCR; TCRdb's copy keeps in-frame clones and lacks some. This table holds about 240,000 clones, about 83% found once. Sequencing input: peripheral blood. The chain carries TRBV19 and TRBJ2-2; 8 bases are shared with TRBD2. The TCR comes from a man older than 75 with acute or convalescent COVID-19. The CDR3 is CASSIGASGFANTGELFF. CDR3 in DNA: TGTGCCAGTAGTATAGGCGCTAGCGGGTTCGCGAACACCGGGGAGCTGTTTTTT.